Sequencing of this T cell receptor beta chain was carried out in a study of blood T cell repertoires in COVID-19. Study as a whole: T cells, B-cell-depleted T cells, or PBMCs supplied cDNA or gDNA.

Germline values: CDR1 LGHDT, CDR2 YNNKEL (reference sequence). Trimming took off 3 bases at V and 7 bases at J, with 9 bases between the two ends. This CDR3 is 12 amino acids long. Per the original data handling: Amplification of reference gene primers was used by the study to estimate nucleated cell counts. This table comes from immunoSEQ multiplex PCR, and its TCRdb copy is limited to in-frame clones, with some not included. V, J and clone size reflect that table, while D and trimming were determined from the DNA. The sample contains 65,000 to 100,000 clones, 80% to 90% of which appear only once. Material for sequencing was peripheral blood. The sequence derives from a man aged 50 to 59 with acute or convalescent COVID-19. This chain links TRBV3-1 (or the pseudogene TRBV3-2) with TRBJ1-1, with unresolved D. The CDR3: CASSQGRREAFF. CDR3 bases: TGTGCCAGCAGCCAGGGGAGGCGTGAAGCTTTCTTT.